These T cell receptor beta chains were read from a single sample in a study of control samples from healthy donors and cancer patients. Sequenced by immunoSEQ multiplex PCR; TCRdb stores in-frame clones only, minus some. Among about 160,000 clones listed, roughly nine tenths were seen once. The sequenced sample was blood. The source is a woman aged 25-40 years in good health. Both conserved end residues are part of each CDR3. A D gene is named only where the DNA matches it firmly. Only some rows state a clone size, as once, few, many or a class for expanded clones.

d_call,v_call,j_call,clone_size,cdr3_nt,cdr3_aa
NA,TRBV5-5,TRBJ1-3,NA,TGTGCCAGCAGCTTAGGGCTACCCTCTGGAAACACCATATATTTT,CASSLGLPSGNTIYF
NA,TRBV28,TRBJ1-2,NA,TGTGCCAGCAGTTTCGGCTCCGGGGATGGCTACACCTTC,CASSFGSGDGYTF
NA,TRBV18,TRBJ1-4,NA,TGTGCCAGCTCACCACCCAGGGAGGCTAATGAAAAACTGTTTTTT,CASSPPREANEKLFF
NA,TRBV10-2,TRBJ2-3,NA,TGCGCCAGCAGTGAGTCGATCGGTCGCCCAGATACGCAGTATTTT,CASSESIGRPDTQYF
NA,TRBV12-3/TRBV12-4,TRBJ2-2,NA,TGTGCCAGCAGTTTATTGTGGGAGCTGTTTTTT,CASSLLWELFF
NA,TRBV10-3,TRBJ1-4,few,TGTGCCATCAGTGAGGCTACTAATGAAAAACTGTTTTTT,CAISEATNEKLFF
NA,TRBV10-3,TRBJ2-1,NA,TGTGCCATCAGTGAGTCGCAGGTTCGGGTAGGGGCCTCCTACAATGAGCAGTTCTTC,CAISESQVRVGASYNEQFF
NA,TRBV10-3,TRBJ2-7,NA,TGTGCCATCAGGTCCGAGACAGTCGAGGAGGGCCTACGTGCCTACGAGCAGTACTTC,CAIRSETVEEGLRAYEQYF
TRBD1,TRBV5-1,TRBJ1-5,NA,TGCGCCAGCAGCGAGGCTCCAGGGGGCGCGGGTCAGCCCCAGCATTTT,CASSEAPGGAGQPQHF
NA,TRBV27,TRBJ1-1,NA,TGTGCCAGCAGTTTTTTAGGGCAGAACACTGAAGCTTTCTTT,CASSFLGQNTEAFF